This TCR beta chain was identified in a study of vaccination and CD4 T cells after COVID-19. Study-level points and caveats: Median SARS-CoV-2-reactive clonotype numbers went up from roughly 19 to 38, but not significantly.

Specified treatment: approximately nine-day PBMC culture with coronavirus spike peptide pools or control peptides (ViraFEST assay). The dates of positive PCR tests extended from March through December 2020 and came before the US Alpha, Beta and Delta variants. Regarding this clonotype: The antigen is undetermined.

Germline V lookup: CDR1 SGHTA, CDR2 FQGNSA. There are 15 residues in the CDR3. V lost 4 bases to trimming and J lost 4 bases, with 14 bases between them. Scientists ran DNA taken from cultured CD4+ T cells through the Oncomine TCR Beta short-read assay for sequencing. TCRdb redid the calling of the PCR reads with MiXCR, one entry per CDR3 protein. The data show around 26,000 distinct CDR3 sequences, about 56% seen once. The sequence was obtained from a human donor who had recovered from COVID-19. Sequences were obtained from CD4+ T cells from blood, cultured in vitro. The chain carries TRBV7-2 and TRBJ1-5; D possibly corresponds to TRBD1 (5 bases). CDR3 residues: CASSSRDGENQPQHF. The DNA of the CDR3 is TGTGCCAGCAGCTCTCGGGACGGAGAAAATCAGCCCCAGCATTTT.